This is a list of T cell receptor beta chains from one sample in a study of T cell changes during pregnancy in multiple sclerosis. Some clones are missing from TCRdb's copy, which holds only in-frame ones; the method was immunoSEQ multiplex PCR. The profile shows tens of thousands of clones, 93% of them singletons. This specimen was peripheral blood, taken in the second trimester of pregnancy. The receptor source for this set is a female donor with multiple sclerosis, enrolled in a pregnancy study. The CDR3 runs from the conserved cysteine through the conserved F or W. The order of the fields is clone size, V gene, CDR3 protein. Only some rows state a clone size, as once, few, many or a class for expanded clones.

once,TRBV6-1,CASSEFSDRINQPQHF
.,TRBV7-9,CASSLLTNSYEQYF
.,TRBV6-5,CASSLLPGTEYYGYTF
.,TRBV9,CASSVDSSYNSPLHF
.,TRBV7-3,CASSKAAHTDTQYF
.,TRBV11-3,CASSLGMGLAEETQYF
.,TRBV27,CASSSSVGEAASSYEQYF
.,TRBV30,CAWSVAGGGTDTQYF
.,TRBV7-2,CASSFRTGGNEQFF
few,TRBV2,CASSSSTLQGEAFF
.,TRBV7-6,CASSSGANTEAFF
once,TRBV13,CASSLGGSITGELFF
.,TRBV13,CASSLGRDGYGYTF
.,TRBV10-1,CASSESPGTGGLYEQYF
.,TRBV5-6,CASRLAGPLSGNTIYF
.,TRBV4-2,CASSQLGETSGALYEQYF
few,TRBV7-9,CASSLLRGLLNEQFF
.,TRBV11-2,CASSPLRDTEAFF
.,TRBV30,CAWSVGGDEKLFF
.,TRBV4-1,CASSQADRGLGNTEAFF
.,TRBV18,CASSATRGSRHQETQYF
.,TRBV19,CASEGAEYGYTF
.,TRBV7-2,CASSLVGYEQYF
.,TRBV7-9,CASSLRQADTEAFF
once,TRBV27,CASSHSSPILFF
few,TRBV9,CASSPSEGSYTEAFF
.,TRBV5-1,CASSFLAKNTDTQYF
.,TRBV2,CASSFLGRDSNQPQHF
few,TRBV7-9,CASSFGSGTGGGQPQHF
.,TRBV18,CASSPPSVVRNTEAFF
.,TRBV7-3,CASSKTGGPRADTQYF
.,TRBV5-1,CASSLDLGRRNTIYF
.,TRBV7-9,CASSPKGGGGEKLFF
once,TRBV7-9,CASHRSGTAGELFF
.,TRBV6-5,CASSYSTGTASYEQYF
.,TRBV9,CASSSSVATNEKLFF
.,TRBV9,CASSVSSGGADNEQFF
.,TRBV10-1,CASSDGFNQPQHF
.,TRBV4-1,CASTSTGATNEKLFF
.,TRBV4-1,CASSQVTFRAFTEAFF
.,TRBV29-1,CSVQEGRGTEAFF
.,TRBV27,CASSLSWGTYQETQYF
.,TRBV6-5,CASRDTGGISYEQYF
.,TRBV20-1,CSASIVGALTF
.,TRBV9,CASSVAGGASFSGNTIYF
.,TRBV5-4,CASSPRGGRTGEQYF
.,TRBV5-1,CASSQAGGSYNEQFF
.,TRBV9,CASSLRTTVTDSPLHF
.,TRBV25-1,CASSSPGVGDTEAFF
.,TRBV18,CASFPDRNYGYTF
.,TRBV27,CASSWVAGTSETQYF
.,TRBV5-6,CASSSGGASTDTQYF
.,TRBV11-2,CASSPRTQGIYGYTF